This T cell receptor beta chain derives from a study of blood T cell repertoires in COVID-19. About the research overall: Both acute and convalescent COVID-19 samples were obtained from the United States, Italy and Spain. PBMCs, B-cell-depleted T cells, or T cells provided the cDNA or gDNA that made up the material.

This CDR3 is built from 17 residues. Germline V gene sequence: CDR1 KGHSH, CDR2 LQKENI. V was clipped by 5 bases and J by 3 bases; unmatched bases: 16. As originally analysed: Nucleated cell counts were estimated from reference gene primer amplification. Measured with immunoSEQ multiplex PCR; TCRdb has only the in-frame clones, and not every one. The V and J calls and the clone size are those of that table, but D and trimming were determined from the DNA. The table lists about 220,000 clones, around 86% of them singletons, with roughly 5% in the top ten. The gene calls are TRBV18 and TRBJ2-7; 7 bases agree with TRBD1. The specimen sequenced was peripheral blood. The sequence derives from a human donor in a cohort sampled during active COVID-19. DNA of the CDR3: TGTGCCAGCTCATCTTCTACAGGGGAACCCGCCTTCTACGAGCAGTACTTC. Translation gives CASSSSTGEPAFYEQYF. The whole variable domain, remainder taken from reference TRBV18 and TRBJ2-7, is NAGVMQNPRHLVRRRGQEARLRCSPMKGHSHVYWYRQLPEEGLKFMVYLQKENIIDESGMPKERFSAEFPKEGPSILRIQQVVRGDSAAYFCASSSSTGEPAFYEQYFGPGTRLTVT.